The next 27 T cell receptor beta chains were all read from a single sample in a study of blood T cells in healthy people across ages. The use of a sample-barcoded 5' primer and a J-beta primer mix characterized a second PCR of about 7 to 12 cycles. TCRdb reprocessed the 5' RACE reads with MiXCR, giving one entry per CDR3 protein. The sample holds more than 800,000 distinct CDR3 sequences, 29% seen once. The sequencing sample was made of blood. These receptors came from a woman at least 80 years old in good health.

The V gene is TRBV24-1, the J gene TRBJ2-2, with D possibly called TRBD1 or TRBD2 (5 bases each). Trimming removed 12 bases at V and 0 bases at J, with 7 bases between. The CDR3 sequence is 12 residues long. From germline, CDR1 is KGHDR and CDR2 SFDVKD. The CDR3 loop is CASGPNTGELFF. The CDR3 DNA reads as TGTGCCTCGGGACCGAACACCGGGGAGCTGTTTTTT.

A note on this clonotype: A clone one base away is much larger, so this may be a read error. V gene TRBV7-9 combines with J gene TRBJ2-5; 9 bases align to TRBD1. CDR1 SEHNR and CDR2 FQNEAQ come from the germline V gene (reference sequence). The CDR3 spans 14 residues. Germline trimming cut 4 bases from V and 3 bases from J; bases unmatched to any gene: 3. This chain's CDR3 is CASSWGQGKETQYF. The CDR3 coding sequence is TGTGCCAGCAGCTGGGGACAGGGAAAAGAGACCCAGTACTTC.

This clonotype was seen many times. The chain couples TRBV10-1 to TRBJ2-6; perhaps TRBD1 as D (6 bases). Germline assignment: CDR1 WNHNN and CDR2 SYGVQD (reference sequence). This CDR3 is built from 17 residues. V gave up 7 bases and J gave up 1 base, with 17 bases separating them. The CDR3 DNA reads TGCGCCAGCATTCGGACAGTGCCCAGTTCTGGGGCCAACGTCCTGACTTTC. Its translation: CASIRTVPSSGANVLTF.

The V gene is TRBV20-1, the J gene TRBJ1-2, with 10 bases that match TRBD1. The V gene's germline CDR1 is DFQATT and CDR2 SNEGSKA (reference sequence). The trim removed 5 bases at V and 8 bases at J, leaving 8 bases unmatched. The CDR3 length is 13 residues. CDR3 region: CSAGDRGKSGYTF. The CDR3 bases are TGCAGTGCTGGGGACAGGGGTAAATCAGGCTACACCTTC.

Many counts were recorded for this clonotype. J is TRBJ2-5 and V is TRBV27, with TRBD2 as a possible D gene (6 bases). The germline V gene has CDR1 MNHEY and CDR2 SMNVEV (reference sequence). V was cut by 4 bases and J by 7 bases, with 22 bases left in between. The CDR3 totals 16 residues. The CDR3, as DNA: TGTGCCAGCAGTTCGCTCCCCCGGGACTCAAGGGGGACCCAGTACTTC. It codes for CASSSLPRDSRGTQYF.

In the case of this clonotype: This sequence may be a read error, since a much larger clone differs from it by one base. The chain couples TRBV12-3 or TRBV12-4 to TRBJ2-1, with 10 bases matching TRBD2. The J call may be wrong; the DNA end is better matched by TRBJ2-7. This CDR3 region has 15 residues. CDR3 loop: CASSQAGGPNNEQYF. The CDR3 DNA reads as TGTGCCAGCAGTCAAGCGGGGGGGCCGAACAATGAGCAGTACTTC.

V and J are TRBV6-1 and TRBJ2-2; TRBD1 aligns across 9 bases. The junction had 16 bases not matched to a gene; V was cut back by 7 bases and J by 4 bases. The CDR3 extends over 18 amino acids. From germline, CDR1 is MNHNS and CDR2 SASEGT. DNA of the CDR3: TGTGCCAGCAAACTGGGACAGGGAGAAGTAAAGTCCACCGGGGAGCTGTTTTTT. Amino acid sequence: CASKLGQGEVKSTGELFF.

A few counts support this clonotype. This chain uses TRBV7-2 with TRBJ1-1, with D possibly matching TRBD1 (6 bases). Trimming took 4 bases from V and 1 from J, leaving 19 bases between them. The CDR3 has 17 residues. In germline, CDR1 is SGHTA, CDR2 FQGNSA. CDR3 loop: CASSSRGWGAGNTEAFF. CDR3 DNA sequence: TGTGCCAGCAGCTCCCGTGGTTGGGGGGCAGGGAACACTGAAGCTTTCTTT.

In regard to this clonotype: A much larger clone is a single base away; this may be a read error. The chain employs TRBV7-2 and TRBJ2-5, with D perhaps TRBD1 (7 bases). The DNA end favors TRBJ2-1, so the J call may be wrong. The CDR3 length is 14 residues. Germline lookup yields CDR1 SGHTA and CDR2 FQGNSA. CDR3 region: CASRGDGGTETQFF. CDR3 DNA sequence: TGTGCCAGCAGGGGGGATGGGGGGACAGAGACCCAGTTCTTC.

The J gene is TRBJ1-1, the V gene TRBV10-3; no clear D. Per germline, CDR1 ENHRY and CDR2 SYGVKD. Trimming took 1 base from V and 7 from J, leaving 7 bases between them. The CDR3 has 12 amino acids. CDR3 residues: CAISELGIEAFF. CDR3 nucleotide sequence: TGTGCCATCAGTGAGTTGGGTATTGAAGCTTTCTTT.

CDR3 nucleotides: TGTGCCTGGAATCCGGGACAGGGGGGCAATGAGCAGTTCTTC. This encodes CAWNPGQGGNEQFF. This chain links TRBV30 with TRBJ2-1; the match to TRBD1 covers 11 bases. There are 14 residues in the CDR3. J gave up 6 bases and V 4 bases, and 5 bases lay outside the gene matches. Germline V gene lookup returns CDR1 GTSNPN and CDR2 SVGIG (reference sequence).

This clonotype has ten or more counts. The chain carries TRBV12-3 or TRBV12-4 and TRBJ2-3; D unresolved. This CDR3 is built from 13 residues. The V end was cut by 3 bases, the J end by 4 bases, with 8 bases between. This CDR3 reads CASSFSGPDTQYF. The CDR3 DNA sequence: TGTGCCAGCAGTTTTTCTGGGCCAGATACGCAGTATTTT.

Details on this clonotype: This sequence may be a read error, since a much larger clone differs from it by one base. The chain joins TRBV12-3 or TRBV12-4 to TRBJ2-3; D is perhaps TRBD2 (5 bases). The CDR3 consists of 15 residues. The V gene lost 2 bases and the J gene lost 8 bases, with 17 bases spanning the gap. CDR3: CASSLTAAGPGTQYF. The CDR3 DNA sequence: TGTGCCAGCAGTTTAACAGCCGCGGGTCCAGGTACGCAGTATTTT.

This clonotype was seen many times. This chain connects TRBV7-2 to TRBJ2-2; 7 nucleotides align to TRBD1. Germline V CDR1 and CDR2: SGHTA, FQGNSA. The CDR3 loop spans 13 amino acids. The V and J ends lost 4 bases and 5 bases, in that order; junction bases with no gene match: 1. The CDR3 loop reads CASSSTGTGELFF. The CDR3, as DNA: TGTGCCAGCAGCTCGACAGGGACCGGGGAGCTGTTTTTT.

The sample holds a few counts of this clonotype. A read error may explain this, as a much larger clone is one base away. V usage is TRBV7-6 and J usage is TRBJ2-3; TRBD1 matches at 9 bases. There are 14 residues in the CDR3. V shed 8 bases and J 9 bases; nucleotides not matched to a gene: 12. The germline gives CDR1 SGHVS, CDR2 FNYEAQ. The CDR3 protein is CASGPLTGGNTQYF. In DNA, the CDR3 is TGTGCCAGCGGCCCCCTGACAGGGGGGAACACGCAGTATTTT. Variable domain in full (rest from reference TRBV7-6 and TRBJ2-3): GAGVSQSPRYKVTKRGQDVALRCDPISGHVSLYWYRQALGQGPEFLTYFNYEAQQDKSGLPNDRFSAERPEGSISTLTIQRTEQRDSAMYRCASGPLTGGNTQYFGPGTRLTVL.

Details on this clonotype: A read error may account for a junction end that differs from germline. This sequence joins TRBV28 and TRBJ1-2; 9 nucleotides match TRBD1. The CDR3 spans 15 residues. Germline V CDR1 and CDR2: MDHEN, SYDVKM. CDR3 bases: TGTGCCAGCAGTTCGCCGGGACAGGGAAGGGGTGGCTATACCTTC. Amino acids: CASSSPGQGRGGYTF.

This clonotype was detected ten times or more. This chain uses TRBV4-3 with TRBJ1-2; TRBD1 aligns across 9 bases. The CDR3 totals 14 residues. Trimming removed 2 bases from V and 8 bases from J; junction bases left unmatched: 6. Per germline, CDR1 LGHNA and CDR2 YSLEER. The CDR3 coding sequence is TGCGCCAGCAGCCAACAAACAGGGGGCCGGGGCTACACCTTC. This encodes CASSQQTGGRGYTF.

This clonotype appeared many times. The rearrangement uses TRBV12-3 or TRBV12-4 and TRBJ2-1; TRBD2 matches 11 bases. V shed 3 bases and J 3 bases; nucleotides not matched to a gene: 4. The CDR3 extends over 16 amino acids. CDR3 bases: TGTGCCAGCAGTTTGGGGGGACTAGCGGTCTACAATGAGCAGTTCTTC. Translation gives CASSLGGLAVYNEQFF.

This clonotype was counted between two and nine times. The chain joins TRBV11-2 to TRBJ2-2, with TRBD1 as a possible D gene (6 bases). Germline V CDR1 and CDR2: SGHAT, FQNNGV. This CDR3 is 15 amino acids long. V lost 5 bases and J lost 1, with 11 bases in between. DNA for the CDR3: TGTGCCAGCAGCACCCGGACAGTGAACACCGGGGAGCTGTTTTTT. Translating gives CASSTRTVNTGELFF.

This clonotype occurred many times. DNA for the CDR3: TGTGCCAGCACCAGGGCAGGGGGTTTCTACGAGCAGTACTTC. Translating gives CASTRAGGFYEQYF. This chain connects TRBV12-3 or TRBV12-4 to TRBJ2-7, with 7 bases aligning to TRBD1. The J segment lost 3 bases and the V segment lost 7 bases, leaving 9 bases of the junction unmatched. The CDR3 is 14 residues long.

This clonotype was seen a handful of times. The chain recombines TRBV29-1 with TRBJ1-1; possible D gene TRBD1, 5 bases. Germline V gene lookup returns CDR1 SQVTM and CDR2 ANQGSEA. Trimming shortened V by 3 bases and J by 0 bases, and 11 bases separated the two germline ends. The CDR3 spans 14 residues. This chain's CDR3 is CSVDLGRLNTEAFF. In nucleotides, the CDR3 is TGCAGCGTTGATTTGGGACGGCTGAACACTGAAGCTTTCTTT.

Concerning this clonotype: This clone may be a read error of a much larger clone one base away. V and J are TRBV6-1 and TRBJ1-2; D remains ambiguous. Germline CDR1 reads MNHNS; CDR2 reads SASEGT. The CDR3 totals 13 residues. The V end was cut by 2 bases, the J end by 4 bases, with 8 bases between. CDR3 DNA sequence: TGTGCCAGCAGTGAACAGGATCGCTATGGCTACACCTTC. Amino acid sequence: CASSEQDRYGYTF.

To note about this clonotype: This could be a read error, since a much larger clone is one nucleotide away. This sequence joins TRBV6-2 or TRBV6-3 and TRBJ2-1; 9 bases fit TRBD1. Germline V gives CDR1 MNHEY, CDR2 SVGEGT. This CDR3 is 17 amino acids long. The CDR3 is CTSSSDLPGQGGHEQFF. DNA of the CDR3: TGTACCAGCAGTTCAGATCTTCCGGGACAGGGAGGGCATGAGCAGTTCTTC.

At least ten counts were recorded for this clonotype. This chain connects TRBV7-2 to TRBJ1-4; D remains ambiguous. The CDR3 sequence is 15 residues long. Trimming removed 0 bases at V and 4 bases at J, with 9 bases between. Germline V gene sequence: CDR1 SGHTA, CDR2 FQGNSA. CDR3 sequence reads: CASSLAGSRNEKLFF. CDR3 nucleotide sequence: TGTGCCAGCAGCTTAGCCGGCAGCCGTAATGAAAAACTGTTTTTT. The variable domain in full, completed from reference TRBV7-2 and TRBJ1-4, reads GAGVSQSPSNKVTEKGKDVELRCDPISGHTALYWYRQSLGQGLEFLIYFQGNSAPDKSGLPSDRFSAERTGGSVSTLTIQRTQQEDSAVYLCASSLAGSRNEKLFFGSGTQLSVL.

A single count supports this clonotype. A much larger clone differs from this one at a single base, so this may be a read error. The rearrangement uses TRBV7-8 and TRBJ2-1, with D possibly TRBD2 on 6 matching bases. In germline, CDR1 is SGHVS, CDR2 FQNEAQ. CDR3 length: 15 residues. The CDR3 protein is CANSLGPGEYNEQFF. Here the CDR3 DNA reads TGTGCCAACAGCTTGGGGCCGGGAGAATACAATGAGCAGTTCTTC.

Worth noting for this clonotype: A clone one base away is much larger, so this may be a read error. The gene calls are TRBV9 and TRBJ2-3, with D perhaps given as TRBD1 or TRBD2 (5 bases each). CDR1 and CDR2 (germline): SGDLS, YYNGEE. The CDR3 loop spans 13 amino acids. The V end lost 7 bases, the J end lost 4 bases, and 13 bases lay between the germline ends. The CDR3 nucleotides are TGTGCCAGCGACTCCGAGGGGCCAGATACGCAGTATTTT. Amino acids: CASDSEGPDTQYF.

This clonotype was seen repeatedly, ten times or more. V gene TRBV11-2 combines with J gene TRBJ2-3; D possibly matches TRBD1 or TRBD2 (5 bases each). This CDR3 has 14 amino acids. V shed 2 bases and J shed 14 bases, with 20 bases lying between them. Germline V lookup: CDR1 SGHAT, CDR2 FQNNGV. CDR3 residues: CASSLIGVGRSPYF. The CDR3 DNA follows: TGTGCCAGCAGCTTAATTGGGGTGGGACGGTCTCCGTATTTT.